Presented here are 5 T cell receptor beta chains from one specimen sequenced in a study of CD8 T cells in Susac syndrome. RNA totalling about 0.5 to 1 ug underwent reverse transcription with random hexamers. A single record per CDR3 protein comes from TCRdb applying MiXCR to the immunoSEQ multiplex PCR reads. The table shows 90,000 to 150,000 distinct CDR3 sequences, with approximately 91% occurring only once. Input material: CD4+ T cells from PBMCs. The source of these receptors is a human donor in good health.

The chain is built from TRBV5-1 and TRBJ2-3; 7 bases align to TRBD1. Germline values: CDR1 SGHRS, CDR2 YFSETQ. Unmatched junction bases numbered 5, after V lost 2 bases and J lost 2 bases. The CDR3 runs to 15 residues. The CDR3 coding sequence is TGCGCCAGCAGCTTTGACAGGGCACCCACAGATACGCAGTATTTT. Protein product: CASSFDRAPTDTQYF.

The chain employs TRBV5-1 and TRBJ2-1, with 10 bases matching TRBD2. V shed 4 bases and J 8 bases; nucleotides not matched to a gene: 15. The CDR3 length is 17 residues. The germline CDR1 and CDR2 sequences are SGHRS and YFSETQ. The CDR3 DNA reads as TGCGCCAGCAGCCCTGGCGCGGCTAGCGGGAGAGAGTATGAGCAGTTCTTC. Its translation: CASSPGAASGREYEQFF.

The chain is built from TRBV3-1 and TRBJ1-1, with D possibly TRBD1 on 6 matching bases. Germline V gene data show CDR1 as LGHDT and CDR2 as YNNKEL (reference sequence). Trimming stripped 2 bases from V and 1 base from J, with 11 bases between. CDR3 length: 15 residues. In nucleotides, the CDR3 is TGTGCCAGCAGCCAACCACTACAGGGGAACACTGAAGCTTTCTTT. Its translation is CASSQPLQGNTEAFF.

In DNA, the CDR3 is TGTGCCAGCAGCTTATTCCGCCGCCTAGCCAAAAACATTCAGTACTTC. Residues: CASSLFRRLAKNIQYF. The V and J genes are TRBV7-2 and TRBJ2-4; the D is unclear. The length of the CDR3 is 16 residues. Trimming removed 2 bases from V and 0 bases from J, with 11 bases in between. Per the germline V gene, CDR1 is SGHTA and CDR2 is FQGNSA.

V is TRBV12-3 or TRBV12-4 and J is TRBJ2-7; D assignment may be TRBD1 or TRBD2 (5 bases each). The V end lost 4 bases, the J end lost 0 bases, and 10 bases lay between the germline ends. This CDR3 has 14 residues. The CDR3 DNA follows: TGTGCCAGCAGTTGGGACCGGGCCTCCTACGAGCAGTACTTC. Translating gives CASSWDRASYEQYF.